These T cell receptor beta chains were read from a single sample in a study of shared T cell receptors in the human thymus. The method was immunoSEQ multiplex PCR; TCRdb's version includes in-frame clones alone and lacks a portion of them. The table shows 700,000 or so clones, with 75% to 90% occurring only once. The data were also submitted as part of a second study, on human thymus T cells.

The specimen sequenced was thymocytes. The receptors originated from a girl younger than two with a congenital heart defect. Both conserved end residues are part of each CDR3. A D gene is named only where the DNA matches it firmly. Only part of the rows carry a size: once, few, many, or a class if the clone is expanded.

CDR3nt	CDR3aa	d_gene	abundance	v_gene	j_gene
TGCGCCAGCAGCCAAGATTGGGGGCTCTATCCCCACACCTTC	CASSQDWGLYPHTF	.	.	TRBV4-1	TRBJ1-2
TGTGCCAGCAGGTACCGACGGGGATCGAACTATGGCTACACCTTC	CASRYRRGSNYGYTF	.	.	TRBV6-5	TRBJ1-2
TGCGCCAGCAGCCAAGAAGAGCGATGGGGGACTGGCAAGAGGTATGGCTACACCTTC	CASSQEERWGTGKRYGYTF	.	.	TRBV4-1	TRBJ1-2
TGCGCCAGCAGCCGAGAAGGGGTCCCCTCTGGAAACACCATATATTTT	CASSREGVPSGNTIYF	.	.	TRBV4-1	TRBJ1-3
TGTGCCTGGAGTGTATTATGGCTGAAATCCGAGGACAGGGCTCAAGAAAAACTGTTTTTT	CAWSVLWLKSEDRAQEKLFF	TRBD1	once	TRBV30	TRBJ1-4
TGTGCCAGCAGCGCGTATAACCGGGACTACGGGGCCAATGAGCAGTTCTTC	CASSAYNRDYGANEQFF	TRBD2	.	TRBV9	TRBJ2-1
TGTGCCAGCAGCTCATATATGGGGACAGGGAGGACTGAAGCTTTCTTT	CASSSYMGTGRTEAFF	TRBD1	.	TRBV7-2	TRBJ1-1
TGTGCCAGCAGCGAGGGGACTAGCGGGGGCGGGTATTTT	CASSEGTSGGGYF	TRBD2	.	TRBV9	TRBJ2-3
TGTGCCAGCAGCTTAGTCCGGGGAAGGTACAATGAGCAGTTCTTC	CASSLVRGRYNEQFF	.	.	TRBV7-6	TRBJ2-1
TGTGCCAGTACCTTTGACAGGGCTACTTCACCCCTCCACTTT	CASTFDRATSPLHF	TRBD1	.	TRBV19	TRBJ1-6
TGTGCCAGCTCACTCCCCACTGGGGACAGTTTCATTTATGGCTACACCTTC	CASSLPTGDSFIYGYTF	TRBD1	.	TRBV18	TRBJ1-2
TGTGCCAGCAGTTCGACAGGACAGAGACTTAGCAATCAGCCCCAGCATTTT	CASSSTGQRLSNQPQHF	.	.	TRBV27	TRBJ1-5
TGTGCCAGCAGTTACCCGGGAAGCGATACGCAGTATTTT	CASSYPGSDTQYF	.	.	TRBV27	TRBJ2-3